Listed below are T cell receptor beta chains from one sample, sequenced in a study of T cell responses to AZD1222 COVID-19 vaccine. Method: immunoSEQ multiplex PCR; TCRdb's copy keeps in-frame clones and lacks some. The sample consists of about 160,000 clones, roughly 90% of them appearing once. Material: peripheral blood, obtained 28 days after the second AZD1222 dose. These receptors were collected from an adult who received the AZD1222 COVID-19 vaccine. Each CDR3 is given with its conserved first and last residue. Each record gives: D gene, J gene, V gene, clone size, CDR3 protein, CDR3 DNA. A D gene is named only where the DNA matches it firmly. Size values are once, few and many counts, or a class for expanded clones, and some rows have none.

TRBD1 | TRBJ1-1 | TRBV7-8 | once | CASSLRDRGSNTEAFF | TGTGCCAGCAGCTTACGGGACAGGGGATCTAACACTGAAGCTTTCTTT
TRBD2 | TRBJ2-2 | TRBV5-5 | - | CASSPGLAGAAF | TGTGCCAGCAGCCCGGGACTAGCGGGAGCCGCTTTT
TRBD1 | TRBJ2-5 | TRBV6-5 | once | CASRPLTGLETQYF | TGTGCCAGCAGACCCCTGACAGGGCTAGAGACCCAGTACTTC
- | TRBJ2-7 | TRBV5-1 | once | CASSLQGPSSYEQYF | TGCGCCAGCAGCTTACAGGGTCCCTCCTCCTACGAGCAGTACTTC
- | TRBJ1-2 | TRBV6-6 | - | CASRPDSLGGYGYTF | TGTGCCAGCCGCCCAGACAGTCTCGGAGGCTATGGCTACACCTTC
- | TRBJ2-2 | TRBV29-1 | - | CSVRQVTGELFF | TGCAGCGTCAGACAGGTTACCGGGGAGCTGTTTTTT
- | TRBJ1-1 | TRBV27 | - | CASSPVDRNGNTEAFF | TGTGCCAGCAGTCCTGTCGACAGGAATGGCAACACTGAAGCTTTCTTT
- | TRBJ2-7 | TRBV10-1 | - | CASSPGQIYEQYF | TGCGCCAGCAGCCCCGGACAGATCTACGAGCAGTACTTC
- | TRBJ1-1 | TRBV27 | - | CASRRNTEAFF | TGTGCCAGCAGGCGGAACACTGAAGCTTTCTTT
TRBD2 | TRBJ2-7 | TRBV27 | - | CASSSLTSGRTYEQYF | TGTGCCAGCAGTTCCCTTACTAGCGGGAGGACCTACGAGCAGTACTTC
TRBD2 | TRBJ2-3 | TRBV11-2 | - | CASTELAGYTDTQYF | TGTGCCAGCACCGAACTAGCGGGATACACAGATACGCAGTATTTT
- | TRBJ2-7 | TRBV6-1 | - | CASSEEGGLSYEQYF | TGTGCCAGCAGTGAAGAGGGGGGGCTCTCCTACGAGCAGTACTTC